This TCR beta chain is drawn from a study of T cells in Graves' hyperthyroidism and ophthalmopathy. Study conclusions and caveats: Most thyroid clonotypes expanded above 0.001 were also detected in blood. A model built on 13 V-J features separated ophthalmopathy from stable hyperthyroidism. Ophthalmopathy prediction by the model preceded onset by a median roughly 6.3 months.

TCR beta CDR3 regions were amplified from RNA. When the TCR CDR3 underwent first-round RT-PCR, the HTBI primer set was used. TCRdb reprocessed the multiplex PCR reads via MiXCR and lists one record per CDR3 protein. The top ten hold about half of the sample, which has 490,000 or so distinct CDR3 sequences, around a fifth seen once. The PBMCs studied were ones that came from 10 ml fresh peripheral blood. The CDR3 has 15 amino acids. With 5 bases removed from V and 8 bases from J, the gap between germline ends came to 21 bases. The V gene's germline CDR1 is SGHTA and CDR2 FQGNSA. A note on this clonotype: The target antigen is unknown.

This chain uses TRBV7-2 with TRBJ1-2, with TRBD1 as a possible D gene (5 bases). This TCR derives from a woman in her 70s with Graves' ophthalmopathy. What was sequenced was blood. CDR3 DNA: TGTGCCAGCAGCCTTAATGGGGGTGAAATCGAGGGCTACACCTTC. It yields the protein CASSLNGGEIEGYTF.